This TCR beta chain was retrieved from a study of molecular identifiers for immune sequencing clone quantification. The bulk TCR libraries were made with methods described before and with listed TCR primers. TCRdb re-called the PCR reads through MiXCR, storing one row per CDR3 protein. The data contain over 300,000 distinct CDR3 sequences, roughly 23% of them singletons. The germline V gene has CDR1 ENHRY and CDR2 SYGVKD. With 2 bases removed from V and 4 bases from J, the gap between germline ends came to 15 bases. The CDR3 totals 15 residues. Sorting selected naive CD8 T cells with a CD8+CD4-CCR7+CD45RA+ phenotype. This clonotype came up a few times.

Sequencing was carried out using naive CD8+ T cells from blood, with Jurkat cell RNA spiked in. Subset in this sample: FACS-sorted CD8+CD4-CCR7+CD45RA+ naive T cells. The source is a human donor in good health. Some libraries in this study had Jurkat cell RNA spiked in. The chain combines TRBV10-3 with TRBJ2-7; D unclear. The DNA of the CDR3 is TGTGCCATCAGTGAGGACGCGGCTTGGGTATACGAGCAGTACTTC. As protein: CAISEDAAWVYEQYF.